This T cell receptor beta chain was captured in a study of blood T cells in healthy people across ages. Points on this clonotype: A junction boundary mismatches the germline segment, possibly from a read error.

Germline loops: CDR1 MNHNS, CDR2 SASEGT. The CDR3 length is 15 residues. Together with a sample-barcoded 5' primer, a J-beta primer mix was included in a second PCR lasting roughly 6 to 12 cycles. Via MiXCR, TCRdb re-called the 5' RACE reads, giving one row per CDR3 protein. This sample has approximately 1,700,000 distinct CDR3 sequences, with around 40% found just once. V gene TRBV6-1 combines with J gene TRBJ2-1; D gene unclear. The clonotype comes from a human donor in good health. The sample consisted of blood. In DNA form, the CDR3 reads TGTGCCAGCTCGGATGGAGCCGCCCCGTACAACGAGCAGTTCTTC. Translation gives CASSDGAAPYNEQFF.